These 9 T cell receptor beta chains were sequenced from one sample in a study of tumor T cells in aggressive B-cell lymphoma. The repertoire was sequenced with immunoSEQ multiplex PCR; TCRdb's copy has only in-frame clones and lacks some. The table lists about 5,100 clones, 94% of them singletons. Sequenced sample: tumor tissue. The receptor set was obtained from an adult with diffuse large B cell lymphoma.

The chain is built from TRBV6-5 and TRBJ1-4; 9 bases are a match to TRBD1. The V segment lost 6 bases and the J segment 7 bases; nucleotides outside the gene matches: 3. The CDR3 extends over 13 amino acids. Germline CDR1 and CDR2: MNHEY and SVGAGI. CDR3 bases: TGTGCCAGCAGGGACAGGGGTGGTGAAAAACTGTTTTTT. Translated: CASRDRGGEKLFF.

The chain is built from TRBV7-8 and TRBJ2-7, with 12 positions matching TRBD2. This CDR3 has 19 amino acids. Germline CDR1 and CDR2: SGHVS and FQNEAQ. V dropped 5 bases and J dropped 3; count of bases not matched to a gene: 17. The chain's CDR3 is CASSRSLAGGNLIDYEQYF. The CDR3 coding sequence is TGTGCCAGCAGCCGGTCGCTAGCGGGAGGGAATTTAATTGACTACGAGCAGTACTTC. Full variable domain (outside the CDR3, taken from reference TRBV7-8 and TRBJ2-7): GAGVSQSPRYKVAKRGQDVALRCDPISGHVSLFWYQQALGQGPEFLTYFQNEAQLDKSGLPSDRFFAERPEGSVSTLKIQRTQQEDSAVYLCASSRSLAGGNLIDYEQYFGPGTRLTVT.

Only one count was recorded for this clone. V and J are TRBV1 and TRBJ2-1; TRBD1, the table's D call, lacks a check against the DNA. TRBV1 is labeled a pseudogene. The CDR3 totals 14 residues. Here the CDR3 DNA reads TGCACCAGCAGCCAAGAGGCAGGGGCGGGTGAGCAGTTCTTC. The encoded protein is CTSSQEAGAGEQFF.

This clone was detected only once. V usage is TRBV7-2 and J usage is TRBJ2-7, with 8 bases lining up with TRBD1. Per the germline V gene, CDR1 is SGHTA and CDR2 is FQGNSA. There are 15 residues in the CDR3. Trimming at V came to 0 bases and at J to 6 bases, leaving 7 bases not matched to a gene. The CDR3 DNA sequence: TGTGCCAGCAGCTTAGCTACAGGGGGATTACGCGAGCAGTACTTC. It specifies CASSLATGGLREQYF.

This clone was recorded once. The gene calls are TRBV2 and TRBJ2-7; no clear D. The length of the CDR3 is 10 residues. V was shortened by 6 bases and J by 3 bases, with 3 bases between the two germline ends. Germline CDR1 and CDR2: SNHLY and FYNNEI. CDR3 protein: CASSNYEQYF. CDR3 DNA sequence: TGTGCCAGCAGCAACTACGAGCAGTACTTC. The complete variable domain, with remaining parts taken from reference TRBV2 and TRBJ2-7, reads EPEVTQTPSHQVTQMGQEVILRCVPISNHLYFYWYRQILGQKVEFLVSFYNNEISEKSEIFDDQFSVERPDGSNFTLKIRSTKLEDSAMYFCASSNYEQYFGPGTRLTVT.

This chain links TRBV7-2 with TRBJ1-1; D not resolved. In germline, CDR1 is SGHTA, CDR2 FQGNSA. The CDR3 spans 18 residues. The V and J ends lost 2 bases and 4 bases respectively, with 23 bases between them. CDR3 nucleotides: TGTGCCAGCAGCTTATTCGCGATTAGTAGCTCGTTTGGCACTGAAGCTTTCTTT. Translating it yields CASSLFAISSSFGTEAFF.

The J gene is TRBJ2-2, the V gene TRBV2; TRBD2 might be the D (5 bases). The CDR3 loop spans 15 amino acids. Per the germline V gene, CDR1 is SNHLY and CDR2 is FYNNEI. V was shortened by 4 bases and J by 4 bases, with 13 bases between the two germline ends. CDR3 in amino acids: CASSVGQRGTGELFF. The CDR3 DNA reads TGTGCCAGCAGTGTGGGCCAACGGGGCACCGGGGAGCTGTTTTTT.

The chain is built from TRBV5-1 and TRBJ1-5; 7 bases match TRBD1. The ends lost 0 bases at V and 5 bases at J; junction bases unmatched: 5. There are 15 residues in the CDR3. In germline, CDR1 is SGHRS, CDR2 YFSETQ. Here the CDR3 DNA reads TGCGCCAGCAGCTTGGCGACAGGGTTTGATCAGCCCCAGCATTTT. The encoded protein is CASSLATGFDQPQHF.

The rearrangement links TRBV14 to TRBJ2-1; 7 bases line up with TRBD1. The CDR3 has 16 residues. V was pared by 0 bases and J by 8 bases, with 10 bases of the junction left unmatched. Germline CDR1 reads SGHDN; CDR2 reads FVKESK. CDR3 bases: TGTGCCAGCAGCCAAGACACGGGACAGATGGTCGATGAGCAGTTCTTC. Encoded protein: CASSQDTGQMVDEQFF.